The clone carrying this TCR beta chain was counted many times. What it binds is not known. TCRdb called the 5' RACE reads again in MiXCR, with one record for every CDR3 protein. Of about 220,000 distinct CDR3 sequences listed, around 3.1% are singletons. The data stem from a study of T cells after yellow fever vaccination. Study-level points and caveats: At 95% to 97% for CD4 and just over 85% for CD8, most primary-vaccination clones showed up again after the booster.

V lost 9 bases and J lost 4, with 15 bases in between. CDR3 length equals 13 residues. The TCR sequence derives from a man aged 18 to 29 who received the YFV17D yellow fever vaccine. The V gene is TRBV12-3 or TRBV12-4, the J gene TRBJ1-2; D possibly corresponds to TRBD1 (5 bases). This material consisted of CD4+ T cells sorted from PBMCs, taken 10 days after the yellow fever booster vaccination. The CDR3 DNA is TGTGCCAGTCGACGGGGCGGATCCTATGGCTACACCTTC. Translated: CASRRGGSYGYTF.